These 31 T cell receptor beta chains were all obtained from the same sample, sequenced in a study of blood T cell repertoires in COVID-19. Some clones are missing from TCRdb's copy, which holds only in-frame ones; the method was immunoSEQ multiplex PCR. This sample has hundreds of thousands of clones, with about 90% found just once. Sequenced material: peripheral blood. These receptors all come from a man at least 80 years old with acute or convalescent COVID-19.

V gene TRBV5-6 combines with J gene TRBJ1-1; the D gene is possibly TRBD1 (5 bases). V lost 2 bases and J 1 base, leaving 9 bases between the germline ends. Germline values: CDR1 SGHDT, CDR2 YYEEEE. CDR3 length equals 14 residues. The DNA for the CDR3 is TGTGCCAGCAGCTTCCCGACAGCGAACACTGAAGCTTTCTTT. Translated, it gives CASSFPTANTEAFF.

This chain uses TRBV3-1 (or the pseudogene TRBV3-2) with TRBJ1-6; tentatively, D is TRBD1 (5 bases). Per the germline V gene, CDR1 is LGHDT and CDR2 is YNNKEL (reference sequence). Between the trimmed V and J ends, which lost 1 base and 7 bases, there was a span of 8 bases. This CDR3 has 14 residues. The DNA for the CDR3 is TGTGCCAGCAGCCAAGTGACAGCGAATTCACCCCTCCACTTT. Translating it yields CASSQVTANSPLHF.

This chain connects TRBV5-6 to TRBJ1-2, with D unresolved. V was clipped by 6 bases and J by 7 bases, with 16 bases between them. The CDR3 contains 13 residues. The germline CDR1 and CDR2 sequences are SGHDT and YYEEEE. CDR3 in DNA: TGTGCCAGCACCCCAGGATCGAATCGTGGCTACACCTTC. It codes for CASTPGSNRGYTF.

The chain is built from TRBV5-1 and TRBJ1-4; 12 bases fit TRBD1. The CDR3 has 15 residues. Germline values: CDR1 SGHRS, CDR2 YFSETQ. Germline trimming cut 4 bases from V and 6 bases from J; bases unmatched to any gene: 4. The CDR3 DNA reads TGCGCCAGCAGCCTCGGGACAGGGGGCCATGAAAAACTGTTTTTT. It yields the protein CASSLGTGGHEKLFF.

This chain joins TRBV6-2 or TRBV6-3 and TRBJ1-6; D perhaps matches TRBD1 (6 bases). The CDR3 spans 15 residues. Germline CDR1 MNHEY, CDR2 SVGEGT. V was trimmed by 6 bases and J by 5 bases, leaving 14 bases between them. In DNA, the CDR3 is TGTGCCAGCAGCTCCCAGGGGACGAATAATTCACCCCTCCACTTT. Amino acid sequence: CASSSQGTNNSPLHF.

V usage is TRBV5-1 and J usage is TRBJ2-1; D is unclear. CDR1 SGHRS and CDR2 YFSETQ come from the germline V gene. V lost 0 bases, J lost 4 bases, and 11 bases lay in between. The CDR3 covers 15 residues. DNA of the CDR3: TGCGCCAGCAGCTTGGGCGAATTGACATACAATGAGCAGTTCTTC. Translated: CASSLGELTYNEQFF.

Here the CDR3 reads CASSLGRGTDEQYF. For the CDR3, the DNA is TGTGCCAGCAGCTTAGGGCGGGGGACGGACGAGCAGTACTTC. The chain couples TRBV11-2 to TRBJ2-7, with 7 bases identical to TRBD2. The ends lost 1 base at V and 5 bases at J; junction bases unmatched: 5. The length of the CDR3 is 14 residues. Germline V lookup: CDR1 SGHAT, CDR2 FQNNGV.

The chain links TRBV27 to TRBJ2-7; 10 bases map to TRBD1. Germline CDR1 reads MNHEY; CDR2 reads SMNVEV (reference sequence). The CDR3 is 16 amino acids. V shed 1 base, J shed 5 bases, and the junction held 8 bases outside the gene matches. The CDR3: CASSLYKGQGSHEQYF. DNA for the CDR3: TGTGCCAGCAGTTTATATAAGGGACAGGGGTCCCACGAGCAGTACTTC.

V usage is TRBV10-3 and J usage is TRBJ1-1, with TRBD1 as a possible D gene (5 bases). V dropped 4 bases and J dropped 6 bases, with 15 bases sitting between them. Germline-derived CDR1 and CDR2 are ENHRY and SYGVKD. This CDR3 has 14 residues. The CDR3 sequence is CAISAVRVFAEAFF. CDR3 nucleotides: TGTGCCATCAGTGCGGTCAGGGTATTTGCTGAAGCTTTCTTT.

About this clone itself: At one end, the junction sequence differs from germline, possibly due to a read error. The chain is built from TRBV3-1 (or the pseudogene TRBV3-2) and TRBJ2-1; D is unclear. Germline V gene sequence: CDR1 LGHDT, CDR2 YNNKEL (reference sequence). The CDR3 runs 11 residues. The CDR3 reads CASSQVTRLVF. The CDR3 nucleotides read TGTGCCAGCAGCCAAGTGACCCGACTGGTCTTC.

The chain carries TRBV20-1 and TRBJ2-1; 8 positions match TRBD1. CDR1 is DFQATT and CDR2 is SNEGSKA in the germline V gene (reference sequence). The CDR3 length is 11 residues. V lost 5 bases to trimming and J lost 9 bases; unmatched junction nucleotides: 3. The DNA of the CDR3 is TGCAGTGCTCAGGGGGCTATTGAGCAGTTCTTC. Amino acid sequence: CSAQGAIEQFF.

The chain is built from TRBV18 and TRBJ2-3; 7 bases match TRBD1. Germline CDR1 and CDR2: KGHSH and LQKENI. The CDR3 length is 15 residues. V lost 6 bases to trimming and J lost 1 base; unmatched junction nucleotides: 7. CDR3 sequence (DNA): TGTGCCAGCTCCCCTAGACAGGGCGGCACAGATACGCAGTATTTT. It yields the protein CASSPRQGGTDTQYF.

The chain combines TRBV3-1 (or the pseudogene TRBV3-2) with TRBJ1-4; 9 bases agree with TRBD1. V was pared by 2 bases and J by 7 bases, with 5 bases of the junction left unmatched. The CDR3 is made up of 15 amino acids. The germline CDR1 and CDR2 sequences are LGHDT and YNNKEL (reference sequence). The CDR3 nucleotides are TGTGCCAGCAGCCAAACAGGGGGCGCGGGTGAAAAACTGTTTTTT. Protein product: CASSQTGGAGEKLFF.

The CDR3 sequence is CASRPGLAGGYEQFF. The CDR3 DNA follows: TGTGCCAGCAGGCCGGGACTAGCGGGGGGCTATGAGCAGTTCTTC. The rearrangement uses TRBV2 and TRBJ2-1, with 15 bases that match TRBD2. The CDR3 spans 15 residues. The V segment lost 6 bases and the J segment 8 bases; nucleotides outside the gene matches: 5. CDR1 is SNHLY, CDR2 FYNNEI, per germline. Together with reference TRBV2 and TRBJ2-1, the CDR3 gives the full variable domain: EPEVTQTPSHQVTQMGQEVILRCVPISNHLYFYWYRQILGQKVEFLVSFYNNEISEKSEIFDDQFSVERPDGSNFTLKIRSTKLEDSAMYFCASRPGLAGGYEQFFGPGTRLTVL.

The chain carries TRBV23-1 and TRBJ1-6; D is perhaps TRBD1 (6 bases). TRBV23-1 is classed as an ORF, of uncertain function. The CDR3 length is 17 residues. V was shortened by 4 bases and J by 11 bases, with 24 bases between the two germline ends. Here the CDR3 DNA reads TGCGCCAGCAGTCCACGAGGGGACAAGGGGATTAAAACACCCCTCCACTTT. This gives the protein CASSPRGDKGIKTPLHF.

The rearrangement uses TRBV7-2 and TRBJ2-7; D is perhaps TRBD1 (6 bases). Trimming cost V 5 bases and J 0 bases, with 14 bases left between them. Germline CDR1 and CDR2: SGHTA and FQGNSA. The CDR3 runs to 15 residues. CDR3 protein: CASSPFRGNSYEQYF. The CDR3 nucleotides read TGTGCCAGCAGCCCCTTCAGGGGTAACTCCTACGAGCAGTACTTC.

This chain joins TRBV6-5 and TRBJ2-3; 10 nucleotides align to TRBD1. The germline V gene encodes CDR1 MNHEY and CDR2 SVGAGI. The ends lost 8 bases at V and 3 bases at J; junction bases unmatched: 5. The CDR3 is 14 residues long. Here the CDR3 DNA reads TGTGCCAGCCGGATGGACAGGGGGACAGATACGCAGTATTTT. Its translation is CASRMDRGTDTQYF.

The genes are TRBV19 and TRBJ2-1; D is unclear. This CDR3 contains 15 residues. CDR1 is LNHDA, CDR2 SQIVND, per germline (reference sequence). Trimming removed 3 bases from V and 8 bases from J, with 17 bases in between. The CDR3 nucleotides are TGTGCCAGTAGTATGGGCACCCAAGGTTTCTATGAGCAGTTCTTC. This gives the protein CASSMGTQGFYEQFF.

The J gene is TRBJ2-2, the V gene TRBV3-1 (or the pseudogene TRBV3-2), with a possible D match to TRBD2 (6 bases). Germline-derived CDR1 and CDR2 are LGHDT and YNNKEL (reference sequence). V was shortened by 1 base and J by 5 bases, with 8 bases between the two germline ends. The CDR3 is 14 residues long. The CDR3 coding sequence is TGTGCCAGCAGCCAAGGCGGGACGACCGGGGAGCTGTTTTTT. This translates into CASSQGGTTGELFF.

This chain links TRBV19 with TRBJ2-3, with a weak D call TRBD2 (5 bases). CDR1 and CDR2 (germline): LNHDA, SQIVND (reference sequence). There are 16 residues in the CDR3. V dropped 1 base and J dropped 0 bases, with 11 bases sitting between them. Here the CDR3 reads CASSIGAGTSTDTQYF. The CDR3 DNA reads as TGTGCCAGTAGTATAGGGGCGGGTACTAGCACAGATACGCAGTATTTT. Full variable domain (missing parts from reference TRBV19 and TRBJ2-3): DGGITQSPKYLFRKEGQNVTLSCEQNLNHDAMYWYRQDPGQGLRLIYYSQIVNDFQKGDIAEGYSVSREKKESFPLTVTSAQKNPTAFYLCASSIGAGTSTDTQYFGPGTRLTVL.

This clone was found once. The CDR3 here is CASSVSRAGNTIYF. CDR3 DNA: TGTGCCAGCAGCGTCTCCCGAGCTGGAAACACCATATATTTT. The chain uses TRBV9 and TRBJ1-3; no clear D. The CDR3 consists of 14 residues. Germline V gives CDR1 SGDLS, CDR2 YYNGEE. V lost 2 bases and J lost 2, with 8 bases in between.

This clone has just one count. The V call is TRBV10-3, the J call TRBJ2-3, with 7 bases identical to TRBD1. The CDR3 covers 15 residues. CDR1 is ENHRY, CDR2 SYGVKD, per germline. Trimming cost V 5 bases and J 2 bases; bases outside gene matches: 7. The CDR3 DNA reads TGTGCCATCAGTTCGGGGACAGAACCCACAGATACGCAGTATTTT. It translates to CAISSGTEPTDTQYF.

V usage is TRBV6-5 and J usage is TRBJ2-7, with TRBD2 matching over 7 bases. The V gene end was trimmed by 6 bases and the J gene end by 2 bases; junction bases not matched to a gene: 7. This CDR3 comprises 14 residues. Germline V gene lookup returns CDR1 MNHEY and CDR2 SVGAGI. CDR3 coding DNA: TGTGCCAGCAGCTCCACCGGGACTACCTACGAGCAGTACTTC. It translates to CASSSTGTTYEQYF.

The gene calls are TRBV9 and TRBJ2-2; D is possibly TRBD1 (6 bases). There are 16 residues in the CDR3. The germline CDR1 and CDR2 sequences are SGDLS and YYNGEE. Trimming took 3 bases from V and 6 from J, leaving 18 bases between them. In DNA form, the CDR3 reads TGTGCCAGCAGCGCCAACCAACCCAGACAGGCCGGGGAGCTGTTTTTT. The encoded protein is CASSANQPRQAGELFF.

V and J are TRBV5-3 and TRBJ1-1; the D is unclear. TRBV5-3 is designated an ORF whose function remains uncertain. V lost 5 bases, J lost 0 bases, and 17 bases lay in between. CDR3 length: 16 amino acids. The chain's CDR3 is CARRPNPGGMNTEAFF. CDR3 DNA: TGTGCCAGAAGGCCTAACCCCGGAGGAATGAACACTGAAGCTTTCTTT.

The chain uses TRBV6-5 and TRBJ2-1; the match to TRBD2 covers 9 bases. V was pared by 7 bases and J by 5 bases, with 9 bases of the junction left unmatched. The length of the CDR3 is 15 residues. CDR1 and CDR2 (germline): MNHEY, SVGAGI. As DNA, the CDR3 is TGTGCCAGCAAGTCGAGCGGGAGGAGAGACAATGAGCAGTTCTTC. Translation: CASKSSGRRDNEQFF.

The chain employs TRBV29-1 and TRBJ2-7, with a tentative D call TRBD2 (6 bases). CDR3 length: 12 amino acids. In germline, CDR1 is SQVTM, CDR2 ANQGSEA. V lost 4 bases to trimming and J lost 7 bases, with 14 bases between them. The DNA for the CDR3 is TGCAGCGTTGGGGACGGGACTCGGGAGCAGTACTTC. It encodes CSVGDGTREQYF.

The V and J genes are TRBV7-9 and TRBJ2-3; 14 bases are a match to TRBD2. CDR1 and CDR2 from the germline V gene are SEHNR and FQNEAQ (reference sequence). This CDR3 contains 18 residues. Trimming at V came to 1 base and at J to 2 bases, leaving 5 bases not matched to a gene. CDR3 region: CASSLEGLAGEATDTQYF. The CDR3, as DNA: TGTGCCAGCAGCTTAGAGGGACTAGCGGGAGAGGCCACAGATACGCAGTATTTT.

CDR3 in amino acids: CASSQGFSGAHSYEQYF. CDR3 DNA sequence: TGTGCCAGCAGCCAAGGATTTTCAGGTGCACACTCCTACGAGCAGTACTTC. The V gene is TRBV3-1 (or the pseudogene TRBV3-2), the J gene TRBJ2-7, with D unresolved. Germline V gene data show CDR1 as LGHDT and CDR2 as YNNKEL (reference sequence). The V gene lost 1 base and the J gene lost 0 bases, with 16 bases spanning the gap. This CDR3 has 17 amino acids.

This clone has a handful of counts. J is TRBJ2-1 and V is TRBV4-3; tentatively, D is TRBD2 (5 bases). The CDR3 is made up of 15 amino acids. Germline CDR1 is LGHNA and CDR2 is YSLEER. Trimming left V 1 base short and J 7 bases short, with 14 bases between. CDR3 residues: CASSQAPGPGNEQFF. CDR3 coding DNA: TGCGCCAGCAGCCAAGCCCCCGGGCCGGGGAATGAGCAGTTCTTC.

This clone was seen more than once but under ten times. This chain connects TRBV4-1 to TRBJ2-2, with 9 bases identical to TRBD1. This CDR3 region has 14 residues. V was clipped by 4 bases and J by 6 bases; unmatched bases: 3. CDR1 is MGHRA and CDR2 is YSYEKL in the germline V gene. CDR3 protein: CASSPGQGPGELFF. The CDR3, as DNA: TGCGCCAGCAGCCCGGGACAGGGTCCCGGGGAGCTGTTTTTT.